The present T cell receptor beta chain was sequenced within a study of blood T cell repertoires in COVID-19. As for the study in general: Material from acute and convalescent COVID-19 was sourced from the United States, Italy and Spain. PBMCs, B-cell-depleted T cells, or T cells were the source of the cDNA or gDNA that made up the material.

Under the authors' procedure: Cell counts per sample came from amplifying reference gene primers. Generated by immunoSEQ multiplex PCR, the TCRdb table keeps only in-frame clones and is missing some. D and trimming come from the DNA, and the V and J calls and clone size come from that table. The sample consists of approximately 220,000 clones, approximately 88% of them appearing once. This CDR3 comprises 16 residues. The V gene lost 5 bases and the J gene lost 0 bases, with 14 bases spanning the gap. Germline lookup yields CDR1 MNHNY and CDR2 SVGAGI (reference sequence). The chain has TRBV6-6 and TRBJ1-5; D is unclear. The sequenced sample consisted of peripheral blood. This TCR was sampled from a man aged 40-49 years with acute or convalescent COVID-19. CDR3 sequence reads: CASSPNSGYSNQPQHF. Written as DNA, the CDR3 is TGTGCCAGCAGTCCTAATTCAGGTTATAGCAATCAGCCCCAGCATTTT.